These 24 T cell receptor beta chains share one sample of origin, sequenced in a study of human T cells and chemical hapten exposure. TCRdb fed the RACE reads into MiXCR, producing one record per CDR3 protein. The sample records under 450,000 distinct CDR3 sequences, 4% to 5.5% being singletons. Noted time point: patch test 1, 2 weeks after DPC sensitization. Treatment described: therapeutic diphenylcyclopropenone sensitization with weekly scalp DPC. This specimen was whole blood, taken in connection with sensitization to the hapten diphenylcyclopropenone (DPC). These receptors originate from a woman between 45 and 60 years old with alopecia areata. Some clones in this sample may be carry-over from other donors' samples.

This chain links TRBV4-1 with TRBJ2-1; TRBD1 agrees at 8 bases. This CDR3 comprises 12 residues. The J segment lost 14 bases and the V segment lost 1 base, leaving 4 bases of the junction unmatched. Germline CDR1 MGHRA, CDR2 YSYEKL. CDR3 amino acids: CASSQVQGAKFF. The CDR3 DNA is TGCGCCAGCAGCCAAGTCCAGGGGGCGAAGTTCTTC.

This clonotype has ten or more counts. V and J are TRBV6-2 or TRBV6-3 and TRBJ2-7; no definite D call. The V end was cut by 6 bases, the J end by 1 base, with 16 bases between. CDR3 length: 15 residues. CDR1 is MNHEY and CDR2 is SVGEGT in the germline V gene. The CDR3 reads CASSRLRRPSYEQYF. In nucleotides, the CDR3 is TGTGCCAGCAGCCGACTTAGAAGGCCTTCCTACGAGCAGTACTTC.

About this clonotype itself: A read error is possible here, since a much larger clone lies one base away. The chain links TRBV12-3 or TRBV12-4 to TRBJ1-1; TRBD1 matches 10 bases. This CDR3 is 13 amino acids long. The CDR3 loop is CASSFRQGAEALF. In DNA, the CDR3 is TGTGCCAGCAGTTTCAGACAGGGGGCTGAAGCTTTATTT.

The chain couples TRBV5-6 to TRBJ2-3, with 7 bases fitting TRBD2. The germline gives CDR1 SGHDT, CDR2 YYEEEE. There are 15 residues in the CDR3. V gave up 10 bases and J gave up 2 bases; unmatched junction bases: 13. This CDR3 is CASDRGDSNTDTQYF. CDR3 sequence (DNA): TGTGCCTCCGACCGGGGGGATTCTAACACAGATACGCAGTATTTT.

A few counts support this clonotype. This chain connects TRBV5-1 to TRBJ2-3, with a possible D match to TRBD2 (6 bases). The CDR3 runs 13 residues. The V and J ends lost 6 bases and 9 bases respectively, with 17 bases between them. Germline-derived CDR1 and CDR2 are SGHRS and YFSETQ. CDR3 nucleotide sequence: TGCGCCAGCAAGCAAACGGGAGAAGTCACGCAGTATTTT. It specifies CASKQTGEVTQYF.

This clonotype occurred many times. This chain's CDR3 is CASSDAGLGVQETQYF. The DNA of the CDR3 is TGTGCCAGCAGTGACGCGGGGCTGGGCGTTCAAGAGACCCAGTACTTC. The chain combines TRBV2 with TRBJ2-5; the D gene is possibly TRBD2 (6 bases). This CDR3 has 16 amino acids. CDR1 and CDR2 from the germline V gene are SNHLY and FYNNEI. V was clipped by 3 bases and J by 2 bases, with 16 bases between them.

V gene TRBV6-5 combines with J gene TRBJ2-7; D is possibly TRBD1 (5 bases). CDR1 and CDR2 from the germline V gene are MNHEY and SVGAGI. The germline V and J ends were trimmed by 8 bases and 5 bases, with 13 bases remaining between them. The CDR3 consists of 12 residues. The CDR3 region has the DNA TGTGCCAGCGGGGAAGGGGCCCACGAGCAGTACTTC. Its protein is CASGEGAHEQYF.

This clonotype was counted many times. The chain joins TRBV12-3 or TRBV12-4 to TRBJ2-7; D gene uncertain. This CDR3 has 13 amino acids. V lost 4 bases to trimming and J lost 5 bases, with 12 bases between them. The CDR3 coding sequence is TGTGCCAGCAGTTCGGCGACGGCACACGAGCAGTACTTC. Its protein is CASSSATAHEQYF.

This clonotype was detected a few times. The gene calls are TRBV18 and TRBJ2-3; unclear D gene. The CDR3 has 13 amino acids. Germline lookup yields CDR1 KGHSH and CDR2 LQKENI. Trimming left V 5 bases short and J 2 bases short, with 8 bases between. DNA of the CDR3: TGTGCCAGCTCATTAATGATCACAGATACGCAGTATTTT. Residues: CASSLMITDTQYF.

This clonotype came up many times. CDR3 nucleotide sequence: TGTGCCAGCAGTCTCTCAGGGACGGTAGCCAAAAACATTCAGTACTTC. Translated, it gives CASSLSGTVAKNIQYF. This chain links TRBV12-3 or TRBV12-4 with TRBJ2-4; D possibly uses TRBD1 or TRBD2 (5 bases each). V was trimmed by 5 bases and J by 0 bases, leaving 14 bases between them. There are 16 residues in the CDR3.

This clonotype was counted only a few times. The CDR3 region has the DNA TGTGCCAGCAGCCCCGGGACTAGTTCCCGAACCCAGTACTTC. This codes for CASSPGTSSRTQYF. This chain joins TRBV3-1 and TRBJ2-5; TRBD2 agrees at 8 bases. Germline CDR1 reads LGHDT; CDR2 reads YNNKEL (reference sequence). Losses at the gene ends were 4 bases for V and 8 bases for J; bases not matched to a gene: 9. The CDR3 spans 14 residues.

CDR3 DNA: TGTGCCAGCAGTGGGACGGTATCTAACTATGGCTACACCTTC. Protein product: CASSGTVSNYGYTF. J is TRBJ1-2 and V is TRBV6-2 or TRBV6-3, with D possibly being TRBD1 (5 bases). Trimming pared 5 bases from V and 0 bases from J, leaving 10 bases between. CDR3 length: 14 residues. Germline CDR1 and CDR2: MNHEY and SVGEGT.

CDR3 nucleotide sequence: TGTGCCTGGGATATAGCGGGGCCTGGAAACACCATATATTTT. It yields the protein CAWDIAGPGNTIYF. V is TRBV30 and J is TRBJ1-3; D might be TRBD1 (5 bases). Germline V gives CDR1 GTSNPN, CDR2 SVGIG (reference sequence). The CDR3 runs 14 residues. V was clipped by 5 bases and J by 2 bases, with 13 bases between them.

The chain has TRBV7-2 and TRBJ2-3; 8 nucleotides agree with TRBD2. Germline loops: CDR1 SGHTA, CDR2 FQGNSA. The CDR3 is made up of 18 amino acids. V shed 2 bases, J shed 1 base, and the junction held 11 bases outside the gene matches. In DNA, the CDR3 is TGTGCCAGCAGCTTATACCGAGCGGGAGCGTATGGCACAGATACGCAGTATTTT. Translated: CASSLYRAGAYGTDTQYF.

This clonotype was recorded at least ten times. The chain is built from TRBV12-3 or TRBV12-4 and TRBJ2-1; D uncertain. V lost 7 bases to trimming and J lost 0 bases, with 16 bases between them. The CDR3 extends over 16 amino acids. The CDR3 here is CASTLLDAASYNEQFF. CDR3 nucleotide sequence: TGTGCCAGCACCCTCCTTGACGCGGCCTCCTACAATGAGCAGTTCTTC.

At least ten counts were recorded for this clonotype. The chain couples TRBV9 to TRBJ2-7; the match to TRBD2 covers 8 bases. Trimming removed 3 bases from V and 2 bases from J; junction bases left unmatched: 4. Germline V lookup: CDR1 SGDLS, CDR2 YYNGEE. CDR3 length: 14 amino acids. CDR3 DNA: TGTGCCAGCAGCGAGACTAGCGCAGCCTACGAGCAGTACTTC. This translates into CASSETSAAYEQYF.

Concerning this clonotype itself: A much larger clone lies a single base off, so this may be a read error. The rearrangement links TRBV5-6 to TRBJ2-7; D may correspond to TRBD1 or TRBD2 (5 bases each). Germline CDR1 SGHDT, CDR2 YYEEEE. The CDR3 totals 14 residues. The CDR3 sequence is CASSLGLGDHEKYF. The CDR3 DNA is TGTGCCAGCAGCTTGGGCTTAGGGGACCACGAGAAGTACTTC.

This clonotype was seen many times. V gene TRBV20-1 combines with J gene TRBJ1-1, with 8 nucleotides matching TRBD1. Germline assignment: CDR1 DFQATT and CDR2 SNEGSKA (reference sequence). V lost 1 base and J lost 2; bases outside the gene matches: 3. The CDR3 covers 14 residues. This chain's CDR3 is CSARAGTGNTEAFF. The CDR3 DNA is TGCAGTGCTAGAGCGGGGACAGGCAACACTGAAGCTTTCTTT.

This clonotype was seen many times. The V call is TRBV19, the J call TRBJ1-5; D unresolved. This CDR3 contains 15 residues. Germline loops: CDR1 LNHDA, CDR2 SQIVND (reference sequence). V was cut by 4 bases and J by 2 bases, with 12 bases left in between. CDR3 bases: TGTGCCAGTAGTACCCACCTAGGCGGCAATCAGCCCCAGCATTTT. It specifies CASSTHLGGNQPQHF.

With respect to this clonotype: The germline gene is not matched at one end of the junction; a read error may be the cause. The chain employs TRBV18 and TRBJ2-4; either TRBD1 or TRBD2 may supply D (5 bases each). CDR1 is KGHSH, CDR2 LQKENI, per germline. This CDR3 region has 15 residues. In nucleotides, the CDR3 is TGTGCCAGCTCATCGGGGCCCCCCGCCATAAACATTCAGTACTTC. This gives the protein CASSSGPPAINIQYF.

This clonotype was observed a handful of times. This sequence joins TRBV15 and TRBJ2-5, with D uncertain. The V gene lost 0 bases and the J gene lost 1 base, with 6 bases spanning the gap. CDR1 LNHNV and CDR2 YYDKDF come from the germline V gene (reference sequence). The CDR3 covers 14 residues. The CDR3 region is CATSRDRTQETQYF. The CDR3 DNA sequence: TGTGCCACCAGCAGAGATCGGACCCAAGAGACCCAGTACTTC.

Points on this clonotype: Germline and junction disagree at one end, which may indicate a read error. The chain has TRBV11-2 and TRBJ1-1; tentative D call: TRBD1 (6 bases). The CDR3 totals 14 residues. The germline V gene encodes CDR1 SGHAT and CDR2 FQNNGV. CDR3 amino acids: CARSLTTGSTEAFF. The CDR3, as DNA: TGTGCCAGAAGCTTAACTACAGGGAGCACTGAAGCTTTCTTT.

The rearrangement joins TRBV6-5 to TRBJ1-1; D is unresolved. The germline gives CDR1 MNHEY, CDR2 SVGAGI. CDR3 size: 15 residues. Deletions cut 2 bases from V and 5 bases from J, with 15 bases between. This CDR3 is CASSYPPGPGTEAFF. CDR3 bases: TGTGCCAGCAGTTACCCCCCGGGCCCCGGAACTGAAGCTTTCTTT.

The V call is TRBV12-3 or TRBV12-4, the J call TRBJ2-1; the match to TRBD2 covers 8 bases. V shed 2 bases, J shed 7 bases, and the junction held 10 bases outside the gene matches. The CDR3 has 16 amino acids. The CDR3 DNA reads as TGTGCCAGCAGTTTATATGGGACTAGGGGCATGAATGAGCAGTTCTTC. Translating it yields CASSLYGTRGMNEQFF.